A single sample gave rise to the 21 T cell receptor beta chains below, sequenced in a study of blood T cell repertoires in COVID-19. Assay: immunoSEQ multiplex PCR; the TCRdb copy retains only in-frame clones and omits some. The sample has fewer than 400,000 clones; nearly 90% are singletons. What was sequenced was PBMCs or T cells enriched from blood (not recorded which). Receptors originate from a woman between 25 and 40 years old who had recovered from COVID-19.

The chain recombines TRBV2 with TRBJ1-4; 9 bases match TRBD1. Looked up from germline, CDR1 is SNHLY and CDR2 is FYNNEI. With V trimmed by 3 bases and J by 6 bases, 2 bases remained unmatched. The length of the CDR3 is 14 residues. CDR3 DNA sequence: TGTGCCAGCAGTGAGGGGACAGGGCATGAAAAACTGTTTTTT. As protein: CASSEGTGHEKLFF.

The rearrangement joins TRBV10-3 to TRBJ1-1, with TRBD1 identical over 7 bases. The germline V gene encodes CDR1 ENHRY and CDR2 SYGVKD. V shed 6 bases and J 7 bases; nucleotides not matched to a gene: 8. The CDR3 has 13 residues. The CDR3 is CAISEDRQVEAFF. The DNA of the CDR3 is TGTGCCATCAGCGAGGACAGGCAGGTTGAAGCTTTCTTT.

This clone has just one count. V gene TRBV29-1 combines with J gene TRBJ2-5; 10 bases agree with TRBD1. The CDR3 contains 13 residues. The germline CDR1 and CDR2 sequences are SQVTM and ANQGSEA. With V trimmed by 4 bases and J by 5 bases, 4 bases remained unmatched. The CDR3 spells CSVGPDRGETQYF. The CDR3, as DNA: TGCAGCGTTGGCCCGGACAGGGGGGAGACCCAGTACTTC.

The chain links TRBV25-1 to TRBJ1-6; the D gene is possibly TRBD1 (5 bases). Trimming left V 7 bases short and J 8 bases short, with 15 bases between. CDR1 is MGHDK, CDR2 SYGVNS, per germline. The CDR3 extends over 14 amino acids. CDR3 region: CASTKGGTYSPLHF. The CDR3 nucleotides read TGTGCCAGCACGAAGGGAGGGACCTATTCACCCCTCCACTTT. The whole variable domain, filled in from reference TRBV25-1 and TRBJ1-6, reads EADIYQTPRYLVIGTGKKITLECSQTMGHDKMYWYQQDPGMELHLIHYSYGVNSTEKGDLSSESTVSRIRTEHFPLTLESARPSHTSQYLCASTKGGTYSPLHFGNGTRLTVT.

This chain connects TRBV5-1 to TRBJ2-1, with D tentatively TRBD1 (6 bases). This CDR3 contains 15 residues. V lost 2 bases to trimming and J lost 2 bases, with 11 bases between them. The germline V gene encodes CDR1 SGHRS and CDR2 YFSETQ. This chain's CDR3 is CASSFPDRPYNEQFF. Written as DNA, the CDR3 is TGCGCCAGCAGCTTCCCCGACAGGCCCTACAATGAGCAGTTCTTC.

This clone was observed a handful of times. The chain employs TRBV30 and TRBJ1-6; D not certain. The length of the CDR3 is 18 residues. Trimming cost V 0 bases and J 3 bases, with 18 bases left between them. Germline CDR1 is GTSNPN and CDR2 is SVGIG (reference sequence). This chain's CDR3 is CAWSVPQTFSGYNSPLHF. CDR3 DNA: TGTGCCTGGAGTGTACCCCAAACATTTTCGGGCTATAATTCACCCCTCCACTTT.

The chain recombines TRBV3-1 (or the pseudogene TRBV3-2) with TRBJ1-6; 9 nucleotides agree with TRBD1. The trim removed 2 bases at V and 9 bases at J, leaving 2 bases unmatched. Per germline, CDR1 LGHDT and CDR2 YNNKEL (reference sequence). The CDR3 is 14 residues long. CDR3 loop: CASSQTGGGSPLHF. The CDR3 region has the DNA TGTGCCAGCAGCCAAACAGGGGGCGGTTCACCCCTCCACTTT.

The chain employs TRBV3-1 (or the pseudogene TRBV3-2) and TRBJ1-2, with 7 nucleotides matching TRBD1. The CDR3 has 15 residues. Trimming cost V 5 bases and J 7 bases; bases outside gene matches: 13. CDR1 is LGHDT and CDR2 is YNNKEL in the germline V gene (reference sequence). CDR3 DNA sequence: TGTGCCAGCAGCTCATACAGGGGATCTTCGGGTGGCTACACCTTC. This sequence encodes CASSSYRGSSGGYTF.

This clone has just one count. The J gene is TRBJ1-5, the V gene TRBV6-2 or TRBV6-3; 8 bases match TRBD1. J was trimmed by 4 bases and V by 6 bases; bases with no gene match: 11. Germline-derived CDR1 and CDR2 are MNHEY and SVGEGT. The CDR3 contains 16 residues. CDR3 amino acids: CASSKETGAPNQPQHF. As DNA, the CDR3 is TGTGCCAGCAGCAAAGAGACAGGGGCCCCGAATCAGCCCCAGCATTTT.

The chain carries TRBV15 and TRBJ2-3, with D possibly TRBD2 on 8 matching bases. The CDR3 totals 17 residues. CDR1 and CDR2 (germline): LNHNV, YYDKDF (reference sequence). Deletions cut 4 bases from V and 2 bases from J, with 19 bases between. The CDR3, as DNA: TGTGCCACCAGCACATCCCGGGAGGGGGCATACACAGATACGCAGTATTTT. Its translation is CATSTSREGAYTDTQYF.

Here the CDR3 reads CASRSVLLYGYTF. CDR3 coding DNA: TGTGCCAGCAGATCCGTCCTTCTCTATGGCTACACCTTC. V is TRBV28 and J is TRBJ1-2; D gene unclear. Trimming pared 6 bases from V and 4 bases from J, leaving 12 bases between. The germline gives CDR1 MDHEN, CDR2 SYDVKM. The CDR3 consists of 13 residues.

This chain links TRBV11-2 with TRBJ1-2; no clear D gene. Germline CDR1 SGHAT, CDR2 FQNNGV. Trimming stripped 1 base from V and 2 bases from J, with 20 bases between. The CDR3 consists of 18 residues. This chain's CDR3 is CASSLGTRPSEGNYGYTF. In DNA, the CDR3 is TGTGCCAGCAGCTTAGGTACGCGGCCGAGCGAGGGAAACTATGGCTACACCTTC.

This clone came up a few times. The CDR3 DNA sequence: TGTGCCAGCAGTTCGGCAGGGGCCGGTCAGCCCCAGCATTTT. This sequence encodes CASSSAGAGQPQHF. This rearrangement joins TRBV27 to TRBJ1-5, with D possibly being TRBD1 (6 bases). Germline-derived CDR1 and CDR2 are MNHEY and SMNVEV (reference sequence). This CDR3 contains 14 residues. Trimming cost V 4 bases and J 6 bases, with 13 bases left between them.

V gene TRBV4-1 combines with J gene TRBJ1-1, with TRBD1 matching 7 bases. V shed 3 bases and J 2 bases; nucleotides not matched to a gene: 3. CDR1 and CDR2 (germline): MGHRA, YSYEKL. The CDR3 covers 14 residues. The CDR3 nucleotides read TGCGCCAGCAGCCACCGGGACAGCAACACTGAAGCTTTCTTT. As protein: CASSHRDSNTEAFF.

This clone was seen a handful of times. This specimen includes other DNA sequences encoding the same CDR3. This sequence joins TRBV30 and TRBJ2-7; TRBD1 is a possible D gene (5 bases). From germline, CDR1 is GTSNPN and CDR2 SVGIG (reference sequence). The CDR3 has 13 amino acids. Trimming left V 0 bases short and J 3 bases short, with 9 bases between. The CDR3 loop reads CAWSVGQGYEQYF. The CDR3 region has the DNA TGTGCCTGGAGTGTAGGCCAGGGCTACGAGCAGTACTTC.

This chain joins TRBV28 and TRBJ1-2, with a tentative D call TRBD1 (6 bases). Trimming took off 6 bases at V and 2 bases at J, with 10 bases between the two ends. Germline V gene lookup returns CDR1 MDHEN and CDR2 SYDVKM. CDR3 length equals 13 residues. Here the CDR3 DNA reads TGTGCCAGCAGAAATACAGGGAACTATGGCTACACCTTC. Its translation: CASRNTGNYGYTF.

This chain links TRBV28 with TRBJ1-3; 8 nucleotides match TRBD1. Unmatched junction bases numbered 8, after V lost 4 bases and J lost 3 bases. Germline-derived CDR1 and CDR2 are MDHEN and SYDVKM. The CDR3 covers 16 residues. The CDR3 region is CASSSPTGVNGNTIYF. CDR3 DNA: TGTGCCAGCAGTTCCCCGACAGGGGTGAATGGAAACACCATATATTTT.

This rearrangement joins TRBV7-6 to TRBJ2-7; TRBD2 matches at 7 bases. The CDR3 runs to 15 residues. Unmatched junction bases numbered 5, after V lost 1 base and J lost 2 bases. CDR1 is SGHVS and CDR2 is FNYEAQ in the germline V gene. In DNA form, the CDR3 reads TGTGCCAGCAGCTTAGGGGAGGGAACCGCCTACGAGCAGTACTTC. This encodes CASSLGEGTAYEQYF.

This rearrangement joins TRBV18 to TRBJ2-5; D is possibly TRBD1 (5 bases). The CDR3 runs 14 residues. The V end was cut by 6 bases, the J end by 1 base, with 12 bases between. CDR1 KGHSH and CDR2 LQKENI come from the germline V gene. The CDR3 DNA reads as TGTGCCAGCTCCGCAGCAGGGCGCCAAGAGACCCAGTACTTC. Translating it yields CASSAAGRQETQYF.

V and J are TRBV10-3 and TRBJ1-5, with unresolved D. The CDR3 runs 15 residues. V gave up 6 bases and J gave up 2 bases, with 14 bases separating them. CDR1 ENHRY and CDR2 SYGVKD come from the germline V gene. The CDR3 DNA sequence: TGTGCCATCAGACAAGGTCTCGAGGGCAATCAGCCCCAGCATTTT. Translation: CAIRQGLEGNQPQHF.

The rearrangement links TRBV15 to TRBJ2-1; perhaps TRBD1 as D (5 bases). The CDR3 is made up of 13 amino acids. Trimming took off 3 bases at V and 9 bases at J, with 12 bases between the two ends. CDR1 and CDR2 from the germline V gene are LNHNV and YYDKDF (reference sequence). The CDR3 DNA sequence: TGTGCCACCAGCAGGTTCAGGGTAGCTGAGCAGTTCTTC. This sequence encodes CATSRFRVAEQFF.